Below, 22 T cell receptor beta chains from the same sample are listed, as sequenced in a study of CD4 T cells in relation to SARS-CoV-2 and coronaviruses. Clones were read by immunoSEQ multiplex PCR, and TCRdb kept only the in-frame ones, dropping some. This table has about 29,000 clones, around 72% appearing once. The unexposed donors gave CD4+ T cells in 2011-2018, prior to COVID-19. CD4+ T cells were isolated from the cells after more than 8 days of culture. No antigens are known for them. Material for sequencing was CD4+ T cells from PBMCs, cultured in vitro. These receptors originate from a human donor in good health.

The rearrangement joins TRBV18 to TRBJ2-5, with 7 bases identical to TRBD1. The CDR3 sequence is 16 residues long. With 3 bases clipped from V and 5 bases from J, the junction kept 12 bases outside the gene matches. The germline gives CDR1 KGHSH, CDR2 LQKENI. CDR3 nucleotides: TGTGCCAGCTCACCCCGTCAAGTAGGGGGCCCTGAGACCCAGTACTTC. Protein sequence: CASSPRQVGGPETQYF.

The chain employs TRBV7-6 and TRBJ2-2, with a weak D call TRBD2 (6 bases). The CDR3 loop spans 16 amino acids. Germline V gene data show CDR1 as SGHVS and CDR2 as FNYEAQ. V was pared by 2 bases and J by 1 base, with 11 bases between. The chain's CDR3 is CASSLRSGVNTGELFF. In DNA form, the CDR3 reads TGTGCCAGCAGCTTAAGATCGGGAGTGAACACCGGGGAGCTGTTTTTT.

The V and J genes are TRBV12-3 or TRBV12-4 and TRBJ1-1, with D uncertain. Trimming shortened V by 8 bases and J by 1 base, and 11 bases separated the two germline ends. This CDR3 is built from 13 residues. The CDR3 sequence: CASGFDANTEAFF. The CDR3 DNA is TGTGCCAGCGGGTTTGACGCGAACACTGAAGCTTTCTTT.

The chain couples TRBV6-1 to TRBJ2-1; 8 bases agree with TRBD2. CDR3 length equals 17 residues. Germline-derived CDR1 and CDR2 are MNHNS and SASEGT. The ends lost 3 bases at V and 4 bases at J; junction bases unmatched: 11. CDR3 DNA: TGTGCCAGCAGTGATCCCCGCCGGGGGGGGAGTTACAATGAGCAGTTCTTC. Translation: CASSDPRRGGSYNEQFF.

V and J are TRBV5-1 and TRBJ1-1; unclear D gene. The germline V gene encodes CDR1 SGHRS and CDR2 YFSETQ. Trimming took 1 base from V and 6 from J, leaving 13 bases between them. This CDR3 comprises 14 residues. The CDR3 here is CASSLTASRAEAFF. The CDR3 region has the DNA TGCGCCAGCAGCTTGACGGCCAGTAGGGCTGAAGCTTTCTTT.

This clone was picked up a small number of times. The CDR3 sequence: CASSIGQGQAGANVLTF. CDR3 sequence (DNA): TGTGCCAGCAGCATCGGACAGGGACAGGCGGGGGCCAACGTCCTGACTTTC. The J gene is TRBJ2-6, the V gene TRBV7-9, with 8 bases matching TRBD1. This CDR3 contains 17 residues. J was trimmed by 4 bases and V by 5 bases; bases with no gene match: 10. Germline CDR1 is SEHNR and CDR2 is FQNEAQ (reference sequence). Looking up the rest from reference TRBV7-9 and TRBJ2-6 gives the full variable domain: DTGVSQNPRHKITKRGQNVTFRCDPISEHNRLYWYRQTLGQGPEFLTYFQNEAQLEKSRLLSDRFSAERPKGSFSTLEIQRTEQGDSAMYLCASSIGQGQAGANVLTFGAGSRLTVL.

V usage is TRBV5-6 and J usage is TRBJ1-4, with TRBD1 matching 10 bases. With V trimmed by 4 bases and J by 5 bases, 11 bases remained unmatched. CDR1 SGHDT and CDR2 YYEEEE come from the germline V gene. This CDR3 spans 17 amino acids. CDR3: CASSLGQGVGLNEKLFF. The DNA of the CDR3 is TGTGCCAGCAGCCTCGGACAGGGGGTCGGCCTAAATGAAAAACTGTTTTTT.

This clone was observed a handful of times. This sequence joins TRBV30 and TRBJ1-4; a weak D match, TRBD1 (6 bases). V lost 0 bases, J lost 8 bases, and 10 bases lay in between. The CDR3 sequence is 13 residues long. Per the germline V gene, CDR1 is GTSNPN and CDR2 is SVGIG (reference sequence). CDR3 bases: TGTGCCTGGAGTGTACAGGGAAGGGAAAAACTGTTTTTT. This codes for CAWSVQGREKLFF. The full variable domain, its missing parts supplied by reference TRBV30 and TRBJ1-4, is SQTIHQWPATLVQPVGSPLSLECTVEGTSNPNLYWYRQAAGRGLQLLFYSVGIGQISSEVPQNLSASRPQDRQFILSSKKLLLSDSGFYLCAWSVQGREKLFFGSGTQLSVL.

The chain has TRBV14 and TRBJ2-1; either TRBD1 or TRBD2 may fit D (5 bases each). Looked up from germline, CDR1 is SGHDN and CDR2 is FVKESK. The V and J ends lost 4 bases and 2 bases respectively, with 15 bases between them. The CDR3 contains 16 residues. Here the CDR3 DNA reads TGTGCCAGCAGCCGAGAAGAGGGGAAGGCCTACAATGAGCAGTTCTTC. This translates into CASSREEGKAYNEQFF.

This chain connects TRBV7-2 to TRBJ2-2; no clear D gene. This CDR3 region has 15 residues. V was pared by 5 bases and J by 4 bases, with 14 bases between. The germline CDR1 and CDR2 sequences are SGHTA and FQGNSA. The CDR3 spells CASSQDMASTGELFF. The CDR3 DNA reads TGTGCCAGCAGCCAAGACATGGCGAGCACCGGGGAGCTGTTTTTT.

Only a few counts were recorded for this clone. The rearrangement joins TRBV7-9 to TRBJ2-2; D might be TRBD1 (5 bases). With 6 bases removed from V and 4 bases from J, the gap between germline ends came to 12 bases. CDR1 is SEHNR and CDR2 is FQNEAQ in the germline V gene (reference sequence). CDR3 length equals 14 residues. The CDR3 reads CASSYAGSTGELFF. The CDR3, as DNA: TGTGCCAGCAGTTACGCAGGGTCCACCGGGGAGCTGTTTTTT.

This chain links TRBV28 with TRBJ2-7; D is perhaps TRBD1 or TRBD2 (5 bases each). Germline CDR1 is MDHEN and CDR2 is SYDVKM. The CDR3 runs 21 residues. Trimming left V 5 bases short and J 2 bases short, with 34 bases between. The CDR3 reads CASSLYHQIRGTSLRAYEQYF. The CDR3 DNA reads TGTGCCAGCAGTCTATACCACCAAATCCGGGGCACCTCACTTAGAGCCTACGAGCAGTACTTC.

The chain links TRBV7-8 to TRBJ2-7; 12 positions match TRBD1. Unmatched junction bases numbered 7, after V lost 4 bases and J lost 6 bases. CDR1 SGHVS and CDR2 FQNEAQ come from the germline V gene. The CDR3 covers 15 residues. CDR3 bases: TGTGCCAGCAGCTCAGGGACAGGGGGCTCGGGCGAGCAGTACTTC. This encodes CASSSGTGGSGEQYF.

The chain has TRBV29-1 and TRBJ1-1; D is uncertain. The CDR3 extends over 14 amino acids. V was shortened by 6 bases and J by 0 bases, with 14 bases between the two germline ends. Germline-derived CDR1 and CDR2 are SQVTM and ANQGSEA. CDR3 nucleotides: TGCAGCGTCGAAACGACGAGATTGAACACTGAAGCTTTCTTT. This gives the protein CSVETTRLNTEAFF. Looking up the rest from reference TRBV29-1 and TRBJ1-1 gives the full variable domain: SAVISQKPSRDICQRGTSLTIQCQVDSQVTMMFWYRQQPGQSLTLIATANQGSEATYESGFVIDKFPISRPNLTFSTLTVSNMSPEDSSIYLCSVETTRLNTEAFFGQGTRLTVV.

V is TRBV6-5 and J is TRBJ1-1, with no clear D. V lost 1 base, J lost 2 bases, and 11 bases lay in between. The CDR3 consists of 15 residues. Germline V gene sequence: CDR1 MNHEY, CDR2 SVGAGI. CDR3 sequence: CASSYLRVSNTEAFF. CDR3 sequence (DNA): TGTGCCAGCAGTTACTTAAGGGTGTCTAACACTGAAGCTTTCTTT.

The rearrangement uses TRBV9 and TRBJ2-1; tentatively, D is TRBD2 (7 bases). From germline, CDR1 is SGDLS and CDR2 YYNGEE. V lost 0 bases to trimming and J lost 6 bases, with 22 bases between them. The CDR3 is made up of 18 amino acids. The CDR3 nucleotides read TGTGCCAGCAGCGTAGGGCGTTGGTGGCGGGGGCTAGTCAATGAGCAGTTCTTC. Amino acid sequence: CASSVGRWWRGLVNEQFF.

The chain combines TRBV3-1 (or the pseudogene TRBV3-2) with TRBJ2-7; D is uncertain. Trimming removed 0 bases at V and 3 bases at J, with 0 bases between. CDR1 LGHDT and CDR2 YNNKEL come from the germline V gene (reference sequence). The CDR3 spans 11 residues. This chain's CDR3 is CASSQDYEQYF. The CDR3 bases are TGTGCCAGCAGCCAAGACTACGAGCAGTACTTC.

The genes are TRBV4-3 and TRBJ2-2; D might be TRBD1 or TRBD2, each matching 6 bases. V dropped 1 base and J dropped 4 bases, with 10 bases sitting between them. CDR3 length: 15 residues. CDR1 and CDR2 from the germline V gene are LGHNA and YSLEER. Here the CDR3 DNA reads TGCGCCAGCAGCCAAGGAGGGGGGATCACCGGGGAGCTGTTTTTT. This codes for CASSQGGGITGELFF.

The V and J genes are TRBV5-1 and TRBJ2-3, with 7 nucleotides matching TRBD2. CDR3 length equals 15 residues. Germline V lookup: CDR1 SGHRS, CDR2 YFSETQ. V dropped 1 base and J dropped 2; count of bases not matched to a gene: 4. The CDR3 DNA follows: TGCGCCAGCAGCTTGCAGCGGGGCCTCACAGATACGCAGTATTTT. It yields the protein CASSLQRGLTDTQYF.

The rearrangement links TRBV28 to TRBJ2-5; a weak D match, TRBD2 (7 bases). V shed 3 bases and J shed 5 bases, with 16 bases lying between them. The CDR3 contains 15 residues. CDR1 is MDHEN, CDR2 SYDVKM, per germline. The CDR3 here is CASSFRGRAEETQYF. The CDR3 region has the DNA TGTGCCAGCAGTTTTAGGGGGAGGGCCGAGGAGACCCAGTACTTC.

This clone was observed a few times. The chain is built from TRBV13 and TRBJ2-1; D might be TRBD1 or TRBD2, each matching 6 bases. The length of the CDR3 is 17 residues. Germline lookup yields CDR1 PRHDT and CDR2 FYEKMQ (reference sequence). The V gene lost 5 bases and the J gene lost 7 bases, with 24 bases spanning the gap. The CDR3 reads CASSARRGTSLGNEQFF. The DNA of the CDR3 is TGTGCCAGCAGCGCCCGCCGGGGGACATCCCTGGGGAATGAGCAGTTCTTC. The complete variable domain, with remaining parts taken from reference TRBV13 and TRBJ2-1, reads AAGVIQSPRHLIKEKRETATLKCYPIPRHDTVYWYQQGPGQDPQFLISFYEKMQSDKGSIPDRFSAQQFSDYHSELNMSSLELGDSALYFCASSARRGTSLGNEQFFGPGTRLTVL.

The table lists this clone with a few counts. V gene TRBV19 combines with J gene TRBJ1-5; D ambiguous. This CDR3 contains 18 residues. V was trimmed by 3 bases and J by 2 bases, leaving 20 bases between them. Germline V gene sequence: CDR1 LNHDA, CDR2 SQIVND (reference sequence). CDR3 residues: CASSISPSGRAGNQPQHF. DNA for the CDR3: TGTGCCAGTAGTATTTCCCCCTCGGGGAGGGCAGGCAATCAGCCCCAGCATTTT.